This is a list of T cell receptor beta chains from one sample in a study of beta chain features in type 1 diabetes. The table came from immunoSEQ multiplex PCR; TCRdb's copy has only in-frame clones and leaves some out. The table includes about 150,000 clones, approximately 8% detected once. Specimen: central memory CD4+ T cells from blood. The source is a woman aged 40 to 55 with type 1 diabetes. Both conserved end residues are part of each CDR3. D genes are given only for firm matches. Clone size appears in some rows only: once, few, many, or a class for an expanded clone.

size: few
V: TRBV7-8
J: TRBJ1-6
D: NA
length: 15
CDR3: CASSLYGGEAAPLHF
DNA: TGTGCCAGCAGCTTATATGGAGGGGAGGCCGCACCCCTCCACTTT

size: few
V: TRBV27
J: TRBJ2-3
D: NA
length: 14
CDR3: CASSNSQRTDTQYF
DNA: TGTGCCAGCAGTAACTCACAGCGCACAGATACGCAGTATTTT

size: NA
V: TRBV5-1
J: TRBJ2-3
D: NA
length: 15
CDR3: CASSLWSSHTDTQYF
DNA: TGCGCCAGCAGCTTGTGGAGTTCTCACACAGATACGCAGTATTTT

size: few
V: TRBV20-1
J: TRBJ2-1
D: NA
length: 11
CDR3: CSASRRDEQFF
DNA: TGCAGTGCTTCCCGGCGGGATGAGCAGTTCTTC

size: few
V: TRBV19
J: TRBJ1-1
D: NA
length: 11
CDR3: CASIRNTEAFF
DNA: TGTGCCAGTATTAGGAACACTGAAGCTTTCTTT

size: few
V: TRBV4-2
J: TRBJ2-4
D: TRBD2
length: 18
CDR3: CASSQDWLAGDGKNIQYF
DNA: TGTGCCAGCAGCCAAGATTGGCTAGCGGGAGACGGCAAAAACATTCAGTACTTC

size: NA
V: TRBV18
J: TRBJ1-1
D: NA
length: 15
CDR3: CASSPDRSQGTEAFF
DNA: TGTGCCAGCTCACCAGACAGGTCCCAGGGGACTGAAGCTTTCTTT

size: few
V: TRBV5-1
J: TRBJ2-3
D: TRBD2
length: 16
CDR3: CASSLETSGGSDTQYF
DNA: TGCGCCAGCAGCTTGGAGACTAGCGGGGGGTCAGATACGCAGTATTTT

size: NA
V: TRBV7-8
J: TRBJ1-1
D: NA
length: 13
CDR3: CASSSPVRGEAFF
DNA: TGTGCCAGCAGCTCCCCAGTTAGGGGTGAAGCTTTCTTT

size: NA
V: TRBV2
J: TRBJ1-1
D: NA
length: 11
CDR3: CAGGGHTEAFF
DNA: TGTGCCGGGGGAGGTCACACTGAAGCTTTCTTT

size: few
V: TRBV7-9
J: TRBJ1-6
D: NA
length: 13
CDR3: CASGAGQYSPLHF
DNA: TGTGCCAGCGGCGCCGGACAGTATTCACCCCTCCACTTT